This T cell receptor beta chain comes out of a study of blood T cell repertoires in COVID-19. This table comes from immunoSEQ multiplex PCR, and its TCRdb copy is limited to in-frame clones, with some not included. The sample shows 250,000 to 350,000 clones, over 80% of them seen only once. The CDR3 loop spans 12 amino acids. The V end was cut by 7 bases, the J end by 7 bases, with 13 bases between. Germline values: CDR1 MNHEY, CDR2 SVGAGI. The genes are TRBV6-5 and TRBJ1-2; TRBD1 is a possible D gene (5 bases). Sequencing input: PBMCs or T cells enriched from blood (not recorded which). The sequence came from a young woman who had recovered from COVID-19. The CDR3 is CASIKSGGGYTF. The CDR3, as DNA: TGTGCCAGCATCAAATCCGGGGGTGGCTACACCTTC.